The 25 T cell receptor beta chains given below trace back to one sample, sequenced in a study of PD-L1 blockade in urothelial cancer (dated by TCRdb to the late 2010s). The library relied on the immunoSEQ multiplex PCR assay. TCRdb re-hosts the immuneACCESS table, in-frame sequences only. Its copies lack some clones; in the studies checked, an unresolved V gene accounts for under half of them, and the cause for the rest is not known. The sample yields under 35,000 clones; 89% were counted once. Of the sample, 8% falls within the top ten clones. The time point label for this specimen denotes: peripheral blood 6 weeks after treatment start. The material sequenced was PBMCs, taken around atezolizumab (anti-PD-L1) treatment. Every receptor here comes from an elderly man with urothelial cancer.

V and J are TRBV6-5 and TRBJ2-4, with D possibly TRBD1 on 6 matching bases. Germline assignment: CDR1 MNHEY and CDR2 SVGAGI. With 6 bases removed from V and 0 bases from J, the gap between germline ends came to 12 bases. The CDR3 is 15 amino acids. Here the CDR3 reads CASRTQGTAKNIQYF. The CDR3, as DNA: TGTGCCAGCAGAACCCAGGGGACAGCCAAAAACATTCAGTACTTC.

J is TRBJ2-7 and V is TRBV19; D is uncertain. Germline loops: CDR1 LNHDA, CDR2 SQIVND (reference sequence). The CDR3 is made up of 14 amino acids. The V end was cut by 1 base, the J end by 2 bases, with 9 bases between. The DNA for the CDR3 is TGTGCCAGTAGTATAGGACACCCGCCCTACGAGCAGTACTTC. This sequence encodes CASSIGHPPYEQYF.

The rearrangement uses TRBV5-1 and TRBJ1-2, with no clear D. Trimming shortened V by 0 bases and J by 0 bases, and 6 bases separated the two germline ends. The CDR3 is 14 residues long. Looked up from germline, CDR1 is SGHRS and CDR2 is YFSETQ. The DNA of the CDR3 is TGCGCCAGCAGCTTGGAAACTTCTAACTATGGCTACACCTTC. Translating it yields CASSLETSNYGYTF.

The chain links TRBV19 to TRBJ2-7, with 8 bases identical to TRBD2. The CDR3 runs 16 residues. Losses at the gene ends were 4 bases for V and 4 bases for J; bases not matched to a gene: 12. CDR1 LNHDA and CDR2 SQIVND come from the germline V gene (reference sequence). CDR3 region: CASSSSWSGSGYEQYF. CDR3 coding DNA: TGTGCCAGTAGTAGTTCCTGGAGCGGGAGTGGATACGAGCAGTACTTC.

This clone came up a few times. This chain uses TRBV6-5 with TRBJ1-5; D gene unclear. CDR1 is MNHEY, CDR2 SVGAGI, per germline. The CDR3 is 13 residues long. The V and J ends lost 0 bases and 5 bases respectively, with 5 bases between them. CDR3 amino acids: CASSYSSYQPQHF. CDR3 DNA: TGTGCCAGCAGTTACTCTTCCTATCAGCCCCAGCATTTT.

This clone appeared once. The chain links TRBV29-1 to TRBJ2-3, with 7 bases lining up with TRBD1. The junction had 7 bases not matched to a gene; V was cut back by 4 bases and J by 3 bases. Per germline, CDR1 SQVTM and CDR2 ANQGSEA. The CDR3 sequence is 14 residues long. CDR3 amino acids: CSVVRQGITDTQYF. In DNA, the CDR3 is TGCAGCGTTGTTAGACAGGGAATTACAGATACGCAGTATTTT.

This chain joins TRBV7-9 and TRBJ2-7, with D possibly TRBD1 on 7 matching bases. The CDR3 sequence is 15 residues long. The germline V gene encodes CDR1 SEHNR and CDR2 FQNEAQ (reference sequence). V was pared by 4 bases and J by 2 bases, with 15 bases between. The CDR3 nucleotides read TGTGCCAGCAGCTCCGACAGGGACTCCGCCTACGAGCAGTACTTC. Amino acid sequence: CASSSDRDSAYEQYF.

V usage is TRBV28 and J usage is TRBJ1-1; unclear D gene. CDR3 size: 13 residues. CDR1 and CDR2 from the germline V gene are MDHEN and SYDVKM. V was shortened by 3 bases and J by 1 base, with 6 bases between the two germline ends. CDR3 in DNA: TGTGCCAGCAGTTTGGGAGGGAACACTGAAGCTTTCTTT. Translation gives CASSLGGNTEAFF.

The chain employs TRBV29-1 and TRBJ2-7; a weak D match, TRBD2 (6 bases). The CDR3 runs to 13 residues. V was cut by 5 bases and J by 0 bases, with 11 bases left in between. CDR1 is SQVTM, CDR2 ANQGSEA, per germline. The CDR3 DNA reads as TGCAGCGTTTTGTCGACTAGCTCCTACGAGCAGTACTTC. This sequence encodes CSVLSTSSYEQYF.

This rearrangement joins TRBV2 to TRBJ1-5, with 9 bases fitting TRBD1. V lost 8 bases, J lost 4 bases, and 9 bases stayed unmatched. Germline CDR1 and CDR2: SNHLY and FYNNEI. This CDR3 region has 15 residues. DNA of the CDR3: TGTGCCAGCTACTTGGACAGGGGTTTGAATCAGCCCCAGCATTTT. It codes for CASYLDRGLNQPQHF.

The CDR3 region is CASSSRDRTYEQYF. CDR3 DNA: TGTGCCAGTAGTAGCCGGGACAGGACCTACGAGCAGTACTTC. The chain couples TRBV19 to TRBJ2-7, with 8 bases aligning to TRBD1. CDR1 LNHDA and CDR2 SQIVND come from the germline V gene (reference sequence). The CDR3 length is 14 residues. Trimming cost V 4 bases and J 2 bases; bases outside gene matches: 4.

CDR3 protein: CASSDWAGHSYNEQFF. In nucleotides, the CDR3 is TGTGCCAGCAGTGACTGGGCGGGGCACTCGTACAATGAGCAGTTCTTC. V usage is TRBV6-4 and J usage is TRBJ2-1; D perhaps matches TRBD2 (6 bases). Trimming stripped 1 base from V and 4 bases from J, with 14 bases between. This CDR3 is 16 amino acids long. CDR1 is MRHNA and CDR2 is SNTAGT in the germline V gene.

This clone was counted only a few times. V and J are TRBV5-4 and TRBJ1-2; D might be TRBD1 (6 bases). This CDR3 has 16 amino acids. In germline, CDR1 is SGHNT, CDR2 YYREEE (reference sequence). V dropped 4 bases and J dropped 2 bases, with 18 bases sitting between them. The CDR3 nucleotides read TGTGCCAGCAGCCCAGCACTCCGGACAGCAAACTATGGCTACACCTTC. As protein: CASSPALRTANYGYTF.

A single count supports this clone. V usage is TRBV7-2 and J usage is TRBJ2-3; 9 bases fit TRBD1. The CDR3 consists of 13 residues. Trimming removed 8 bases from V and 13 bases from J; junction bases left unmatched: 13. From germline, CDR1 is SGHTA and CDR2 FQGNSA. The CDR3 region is CASGRTGVPLKYF. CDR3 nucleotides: TGTGCCAGCGGCCGGACAGGGGTCCCCCTTAAGTATTTT. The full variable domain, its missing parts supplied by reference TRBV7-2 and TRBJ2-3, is GAGVSQSPSNKVTEKGKDVELRCDPISGHTALYWYRQSLGQGLEFLIYFQGNSAPDKSGLPSDRFSAERTGGSVSTLTIQRTQQEDSAVYLCASGRTGVPLKYFGPGTRLTVL.

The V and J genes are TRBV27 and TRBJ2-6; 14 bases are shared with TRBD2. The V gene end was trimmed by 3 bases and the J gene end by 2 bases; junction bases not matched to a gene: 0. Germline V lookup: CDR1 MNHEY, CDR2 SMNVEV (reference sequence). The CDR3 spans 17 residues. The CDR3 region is CASSLGLAGAGANVLTF. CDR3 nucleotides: TGTGCCAGCAGTTTGGGACTAGCGGGAGCTGGGGCCAACGTCCTGACTTTC.

The CDR3 DNA follows: TGCGCCAGCAGCTCTACTGGGACAGGAATAATGAACACTGAAGCTTTCTTT. Its translation is CASSSTGTGIMNTEAFF. This sequence joins TRBV5-1 and TRBJ1-1; 8 bases line up with TRBD1. The CDR3 is made up of 17 amino acids. J lost 0 bases, V lost 3 bases, and 10 bases had no gene match. The germline gives CDR1 SGHRS, CDR2 YFSETQ.

The CDR3 protein is CAWRGKGARWMNTEAFF. The CDR3 DNA reads as TGTGCCTGGAGGGGTAAGGGGGCGAGGTGGATGAACACTGAAGCTTTCTTT. The chain is built from TRBV30 and TRBJ1-1; 7 bases match TRBD1. The CDR3 sequence is 17 residues long. Germline V CDR1 and CDR2: GTSNPN, SVGIG (reference sequence). The V segment lost 3 bases and the J segment 0 bases; nucleotides outside the gene matches: 13.

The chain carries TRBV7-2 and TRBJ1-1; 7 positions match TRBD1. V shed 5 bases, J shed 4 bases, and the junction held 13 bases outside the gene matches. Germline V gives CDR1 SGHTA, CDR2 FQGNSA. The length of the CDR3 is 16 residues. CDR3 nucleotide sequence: TGTGCCAGCAGCCGAAGCCAGGGACAGTCGAGCACTGAAGCTTTCTTT. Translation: CASSRSQGQSSTEAFF.

CDR3 loop: CASSYRDTGNTEAFF. In DNA, the CDR3 is TGTGCCAGCAGTTACCGGGACACGGGGAACACTGAAGCTTTCTTT. The chain combines TRBV6-6 with TRBJ1-1, with D possibly TRBD1 on 6 matching bases. CDR1 MNHNY and CDR2 SVGAGI come from the germline V gene (reference sequence). The CDR3 contains 15 residues. The V and J ends lost 2 bases and 1 base respectively, with 11 bases between them.

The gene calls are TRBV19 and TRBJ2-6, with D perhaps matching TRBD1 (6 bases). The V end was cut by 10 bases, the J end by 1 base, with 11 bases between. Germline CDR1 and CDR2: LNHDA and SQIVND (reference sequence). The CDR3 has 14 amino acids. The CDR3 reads CATSDRSGANVLTF. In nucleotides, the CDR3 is TGTGCCACCTCCGACAGGTCTGGGGCCAACGTCCTGACTTTC. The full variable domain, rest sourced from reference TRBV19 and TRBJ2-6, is DGGITQSPKYLFRKEGQNVTLSCEQNLNHDAMYWYRQDPGQGLRLIYYSQIVNDFQKGDIAEGYSVSREKKESFPLTVTSAQKNPTAFYLCATSDRSGANVLTFGAGSRLTVL.

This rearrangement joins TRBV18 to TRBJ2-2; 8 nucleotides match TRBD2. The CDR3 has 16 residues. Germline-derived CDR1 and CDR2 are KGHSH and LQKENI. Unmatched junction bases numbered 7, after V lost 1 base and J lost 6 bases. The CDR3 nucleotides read TGTGCCAGCTCACCACGGGCGGGAGGACGGTCCGGGGAGCTGTTTTTT. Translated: CASSPRAGGRSGELFF.

As DNA, the CDR3 is TGTGCCAGCAGTTACCCAGAGGAAAGGGGAACCTACGAGCAGTACTTC. Protein sequence: CASSYPEERGTYEQYF. The chain uses TRBV6-6 and TRBJ2-7, with a possible D match to TRBD1 (5 bases). V was shortened by 2 bases and J by 2 bases, with 16 bases between the two germline ends. Germline V gene sequence: CDR1 MNHNY, CDR2 SVGAGI (reference sequence). The CDR3 consists of 16 residues.

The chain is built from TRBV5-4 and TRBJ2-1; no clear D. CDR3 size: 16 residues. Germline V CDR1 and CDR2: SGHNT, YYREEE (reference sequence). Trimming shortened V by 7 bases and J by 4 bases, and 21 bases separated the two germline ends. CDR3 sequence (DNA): TGTGCCAGCCAAGTAGGTCCATTAGCTATATACAATGAGCAGTTCTTC. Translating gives CASQVGPLAIYNEQFF.

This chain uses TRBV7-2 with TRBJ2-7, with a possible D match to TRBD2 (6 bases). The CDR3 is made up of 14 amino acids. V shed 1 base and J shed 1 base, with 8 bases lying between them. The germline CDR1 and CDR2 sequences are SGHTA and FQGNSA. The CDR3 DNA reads TGTGCCAGCAGCTTAGGGGGAGGATCCTACGAGCAGTACTTC. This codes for CASSLGGGSYEQYF.

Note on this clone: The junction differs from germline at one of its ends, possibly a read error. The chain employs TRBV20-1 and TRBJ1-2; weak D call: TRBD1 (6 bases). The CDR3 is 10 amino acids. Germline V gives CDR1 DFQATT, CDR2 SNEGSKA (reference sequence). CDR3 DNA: TGCAGTGCCGCGGGGGACACACTAGCCTTC. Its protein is CSAAGDTLAF.